This is a list of T cell receptor beta chains from one sample in a study of blood T cells in healthy people across ages. TCRdb redid the calling of the 5' RACE reads with MiXCR, one entry per CDR3 protein. The top ten hold about 20% of the sample, which has roughly 800,000 distinct CDR3 sequences, about 62% seen once. Sequenced: blood. Receptors were obtained from a man aged 25 to 45 in good health. Both conserved end residues are part of each CDR3. The order of the fields is CDR3 length, V gene, J gene, CDR3 protein.

CDR3 length: 16; V gene: TRBV9; J gene: TRBJ2-1; CDR3 protein: CASSARLAESSNEQFF
CDR3 length: 14; V gene: TRBV29-1; J gene: TRBJ1-2; CDR3 protein: CSVPRQGGDYGYTF
CDR3 length: 13; V gene: TRBV6-2/TRBV6-3; J gene: TRBJ2-1; CDR3 protein: CASSYSGRFSLFF
CDR3 length: 13; V gene: TRBV29-1; J gene: TRBJ2-7; CDR3 protein: CSVEETGTYEQYF
CDR3 length: 15; V gene: TRBV6-5; J gene: TRBJ1-4; CDR3 protein: CASSPVGFYREKLFF
CDR3 length: 14; V gene: TRBV20-1; J gene: TRBJ2-7; CDR3 protein: CSARDRDGIYEQYF
CDR3 length: 16; V gene: TRBV4-2; J gene: TRBJ2-1; CDR3 protein: CASSLEDALLYNEQFF
CDR3 length: 13; V gene: TRBV10-3; J gene: TRBJ2-5; CDR3 protein: CAISDELEIGQYF
CDR3 length: 15; V gene: TRBV4-3; J gene: TRBJ2-1; CDR3 protein: CASSLQRVSYNEQFF
CDR3 length: 12; V gene: TRBV7-2; J gene: TRBJ2-3; CDR3 protein: CASSPGTDTQYF
CDR3 length: 15; V gene: TRBV11-2; J gene: TRBJ1-2; CDR3 protein: CASSLVGAGRDGYTF
CDR3 length: 17; V gene: TRBV4-2; J gene: TRBJ2-5; CDR3 protein: CASSQERGLAQYNEQYF
CDR3 length: 14; V gene: TRBV7-6; J gene: TRBJ2-2; CDR3 protein: CASSFEENTGELFF
CDR3 length: 13; V gene: TRBV12-3/TRBV12-4; J gene: TRBJ1-2; CDR3 protein: CASSLWGGDGYTF
CDR3 length: 15; V gene: TRBV20-1; J gene: TRBJ2-7; CDR3 protein: CSADKDRAGFYEQYF
CDR3 length: 17; V gene: TRBV10-3; J gene: TRBJ1-5; CDR3 protein: CAISDEHEALSNQPQHF
CDR3 length: 15; V gene: TRBV5-1; J gene: TRBJ1-2; CDR3 protein: CASSLEGGDGYGYTF
CDR3 length: 14; V gene: TRBV5-1; J gene: TRBJ1-6; CDR3 protein: CASSPGGGNSPLHF
CDR3 length: 14; V gene: TRBV28; J gene: TRBJ2-3; CDR3 protein: CASSSAGGSDTQYF
CDR3 length: 12; V gene: TRBV20-1; J gene: TRBJ1-1; CDR3 protein: CSASPGGTEAFF
CDR3 length: 13; V gene: TRBV4-2; J gene: TRBJ2-1; CDR3 protein: CASGDGGAYEQFF
CDR3 length: 13; V gene: TRBV29-1; J gene: TRBJ2-5; CDR3 protein: CSVQRQDQETQYF